The 25 T cell receptor beta chains below come from one sample, sequenced in a study of blood T cells in healthy people across ages (dated by TCRdb to between 2014 and 2016). Receptor amplification or capture employed 5' RACE. Sequencer: Illumina HiSeq 2500. The second PCR ran for roughly 7 to 12 cycles and used a J-beta primer mix along with a sample-barcoded 5' primer. In TCRdb, the public reads were trimmed at Q25 with fastp and aligned with MiXCR, with productive beta chains retained. A single entry per CDR3 protein holds the most common genes and DNA from its merged rows. This sample holds approximately 700,000 distinct CDR3 sequences; roughly 32% were observed only once. The top ten clones comprise approximately 15% of the sample. Material: blood. The receptors were sampled from an elderly woman in good health. Donor details come from another sample of the same person, matched by shared clones.

Many counts were recorded for this clonotype. This chain connects TRBV20-1 to TRBJ2-1; D is possibly TRBD2 (6 bases). The V end lost 2 bases, the J end lost 0 bases, and 11 bases lay between the germline ends. The CDR3 runs 15 residues. CDR1 and CDR2 (germline): DFQATT, SNEGSKA (reference sequence). CDR3 DNA: TGCAGTGCTAGACAGCCGGGACTCTCCTACAATGAGCAGTTCTTC. It specifies CSARQPGLSYNEQFF.

The genes are TRBV12-3 or TRBV12-4 and TRBJ2-4; the match to TRBD2 covers 15 bases. The CDR3 is made up of 18 amino acids. Unmatched junction bases numbered 19, after V lost 6 bases and J lost 13 bases. As DNA, the CDR3 is TGTGCCAGCAGCACCGGGACTAGCGGGGGGCTCGGAGGCGGTAAGCAGTACTTC. Residues: CASSTGTSGGLGGGKQYF.

For this clonotype: It may be a read error: a sequence one base away is much more abundant. This chain connects TRBV7-3 to TRBJ1-1; D is perhaps TRBD1 (5 bases). The germline CDR1 and CDR2 sequences are SGHTA and FQGTGA. CDR3 length equals 15 residues. Trimming took off 1 base at V and 5 bases at J, with 14 bases between the two ends. The CDR3 is CASSLMAGGGTEAFF. CDR3 DNA sequence: TGTGCCAGCAGCTTAATGGCCGGGGGGGGTACTGAAGCTTTCTTT.

This sequence joins TRBV28 and TRBJ1-1; D might be TRBD1 (5 bases). V dropped 3 bases and J dropped 7 bases, with 6 bases sitting between them. Germline CDR1 reads MDHEN; CDR2 reads SYDVKM. The CDR3 extends over 11 amino acids. This CDR3 reads CASSLTVEAFF. CDR3 bases: TGTGCCAGCAGTTTGACAGTTGAAGCTTTCTTT.

This clonotype appeared many times. This chain joins TRBV12-3 or TRBV12-4 and TRBJ1-2; D call uncertain. CDR3 length: 13 residues. Trimming took 2 bases from V and 2 from J, leaving 6 bases between them. The CDR3 nucleotides read TGTGCCAGCAGTTTAAAGGTCAACTATGGCTACACCTTC. Amino acids: CASSLKVNYGYTF.

This clonotype appeared many times. This chain joins TRBV4-1 and TRBJ1-5; 7 nucleotides line up with TRBD1. V trimming: 2 bases; J trimming: 7 bases; junction bases outside the gene matches: 8. Germline V gives CDR1 MGHRA, CDR2 YSYEKL. This CDR3 is 15 amino acids long. The CDR3 sequence: CASSQTNRGRQPQHF. The CDR3 bases are TGCGCCAGCAGCCAAACAAACAGGGGTCGACAGCCCCAGCATTTT.

CDR3 loop: CASRVEYNEQFF. The CDR3 DNA follows: TGTGCCAGCAGAGTAGAGTACAATGAGCAGTTCTTC. V usage is TRBV28 and J usage is TRBJ2-1; D unclear. CDR1 and CDR2 from the germline V gene are MDHEN and SYDVKM. Trimming cost V 6 bases and J 4 bases, with 7 bases left between them. The CDR3 covers 12 residues.

This clonotype was seen more than once but under ten times. The chain carries TRBV25-1 and TRBJ2-7; 9 bases match TRBD1. Trimming cost V 5 bases and J 4 bases; bases outside gene matches: 9. The CDR3 spans 15 residues. Looked up from germline, CDR1 is MGHDK and CDR2 is SYGVNS. DNA for the CDR3: TGTGCCAGCAGTAGGACCGGGACAGGGAAGTACGAGCAGTACTTC. Amino acids: CASSRTGTGKYEQYF.

In its sample, this clonotype was seen many times. V and J are TRBV12-3 or TRBV12-4 and TRBJ2-3; D is ambiguous. The length of the CDR3 is 16 residues. V was trimmed by 3 bases and J by 0 bases, leaving 13 bases between them. The CDR3: CASSFPGDPSTDTQYF. As DNA, the CDR3 is TGTGCCAGCAGTTTTCCTGGCGATCCTAGCACAGATACGCAGTATTTT.

This sequence joins TRBV27 and TRBJ1-2; 7 bases are a match to TRBD1. This CDR3 is built from 14 residues. The junction had 10 bases not matched to a gene; V was cut back by 8 bases and J by 4 bases. Germline V gene lookup returns CDR1 MNHEY and CDR2 SMNVEV (reference sequence). The CDR3 reads CASGKTGRGYGYTF. CDR3 DNA sequence: TGTGCCAGCGGAAAGACAGGGAGGGGCTATGGCTACACCTTC.

In this sample, this clonotype turned up a few times. The chain uses TRBV28 and TRBJ2-2, with TRBD1 matching 8 bases. CDR1 and CDR2 from the germline V gene are MDHEN and SYDVKM. After removal of 8 bases from V and 6 bases from J, the junction contained 14 bases not matched to a gene. CDR3 length: 16 amino acids. In DNA, the CDR3 is TGTGCCAGCCTACCTCCCCTGGACAGGGCCCCCGGGGAGCTGTTTTTT. This sequence encodes CASLPPLDRAPGELFF.

Many counts were recorded for this clonotype. The chain combines TRBV18 with TRBJ2-3; D unclear. This CDR3 region has 13 residues. Germline CDR1 is KGHSH and CDR2 is LQKENI. With 0 bases removed from V and 6 bases from J, the gap between germline ends came to 7 bases. As DNA, the CDR3 is TGTGCCAGCTCACCACCGGTGGGGGATACGCAGTATTTT. It encodes CASSPPVGDTQYF.

The V call is TRBV10-3, the J call TRBJ1-1; tentatively, D is TRBD1 (6 bases). The V end was cut by 6 bases, the J end by 3 bases, with 17 bases between. Germline V lookup: CDR1 ENHRY, CDR2 SYGVKD. The CDR3 has 15 amino acids. The CDR3 DNA reads TGTGCCATCAGGGGGGGCGGGGGCTCGGACACTGAAGCTTTCTTT. It encodes CAIRGGGGSDTEAFF.

The chain is built from TRBV14 and TRBJ2-2; D is unclear. Germline assignment: CDR1 SGHDN and CDR2 FVKESK. V lost 0 bases, J lost 4 bases, and 6 bases lay in between. The CDR3 length is 14 residues. The CDR3 nucleotides are TGTGCCAGCAGCCAAGAATTGGTCACCGGGGAGCTGTTTTTT. It translates to CASSQELVTGELFF. Full variable domain (remainder filled in from reference TRBV14 and TRBJ2-2): EAGVTQFPSHSVIEKGQTVTLRCDPISGHDNLYWYRRVMGKEIKFLLHFVKESKQDESGMPNNRFLAERTGGTYSTLKVQPAELEDSGVYFCASSQELVTGELFFGEGSRLTVL.

This clonotype was detected many times. This rearrangement joins TRBV6-5 to TRBJ1-2, with no clear D. Trimming pared 4 bases from V and 0 bases from J, leaving 9 bases between. The CDR3 loop spans 14 amino acids. Germline CDR1 reads MNHEY; CDR2 reads SVGAGI. The CDR3 protein is CASSLGSSNYGYTF. The CDR3 coding sequence is TGTGCCAGCAGTTTGGGAAGCTCTAACTATGGCTACACCTTC.

The chain recombines TRBV7-9 with TRBJ2-5; tentatively, D is TRBD1 (5 bases). The J call may be incorrect, as the DNA end agrees better with TRBJ2-7. Germline assignment: CDR1 SEHNR and CDR2 FQNEAQ (reference sequence). CDR3 length: 15 residues. CDR3 protein: CASSSTGGRAYEQYF. In DNA form, the CDR3 reads TGTGCCAGCAGTTCAACGGGTGGCAGGGCCTACGAGCAGTACTTC.

This clonotype was seen many times. V is TRBV20-1 and J is TRBJ2-5; no reliable D call. The closer fit of TRBJ2-7 to the DNA end suggests the J call may be wrong. This CDR3 has 12 residues. CDR1 and CDR2 from the germline V gene are DFQATT and SNEGSKA (reference sequence). The CDR3 here is CSARGPRSEQYF. The CDR3 nucleotides read TGCAGTGCTAGAGGTCCGAGGAGCGAGCAGTACTTC.

The chain employs TRBV7-2 and TRBJ2-4; 16 bases fit TRBD2. J lost 2 bases, V lost 1 base, and 8 bases had no gene match. Germline CDR1 reads SGHTA; CDR2 reads FQGNSA. The CDR3 covers 20 residues. CDR3 sequence reads: CASSLETGLAGGWSKNIQYF. Written as DNA, the CDR3 is TGTGCCAGCAGCTTAGAAACGGGACTAGCGGGAGGGTGGTCCAAAAACATTCAGTACTTC.

This chain uses TRBV29-1 with TRBJ2-3, with D maybe TRBD2 (5 bases). This CDR3 has 15 amino acids. With 2 bases removed from V and 6 bases from J, the gap between germline ends came to 18 bases. Germline lookup yields CDR1 SQVTM and CDR2 ANQGSEA. CDR3 in DNA: TGCAGCGTTGAAAGAGTGGGAGCGATTGTTGATACGCAGTATTTT. Translated: CSVERVGAIVDTQYF.

The table lists this clonotype with many counts. The chain links TRBV5-5 to TRBJ1-2, with 8 bases identical to TRBD1. CDR3 length: 14 residues. Trimming cost V 6 bases and J 10 bases; bases outside gene matches: 14. The germline gives CDR1 SGHKS, CDR2 YYEKEE (reference sequence). DNA of the CDR3: TGTGCCAGCACATTGCCAGGGGGCGTGGTGGACTACACCTTC. Translating it yields CASTLPGGVVDYTF.

This clonotype was detected a few times. The DNA for the CDR3 is TGTGCCAGCAGCTTCCGGGGACAGGGGGCACAAGAGACCCAGTACTTC. Its protein product is CASSFRGQGAQETQYF. This chain uses TRBV7-3 with TRBJ2-5; 12 nucleotides align to TRBD1. The CDR3 spans 16 residues. V trimming: 3 bases; J trimming: 2 bases; junction bases outside the gene matches: 4. Germline V gene data show CDR1 as SGHTA and CDR2 as FQGTGA.

This clonotype has at least ten counts. This chain connects TRBV29-1 to TRBJ2-3; TRBD2 might be the D (5 bases). This CDR3 has 17 amino acids. Germline CDR1 reads SQVTM; CDR2 reads ANQGSEA. V gave up 3 bases and J gave up 1 base, with 20 bases separating them. The CDR3 region is CSVEGVLGFARTDTQYF. CDR3 nucleotides: TGCAGCGTTGAGGGAGTCCTTGGTTTCGCCCGCACAGATACGCAGTATTTT.

This clonotype was counted ten times or more. V and J are TRBV7-6 and TRBJ1-4; tentatively, D is TRBD1 (5 bases). Per germline, CDR1 SGHVS and CDR2 FNYEAQ. The CDR3 has 14 amino acids. The ends were cut back, 3 bases at V and 3 bases at J, with 8 bases in the middle. The CDR3 loop is CASSLTVSNEKLFF. The CDR3 nucleotides are TGTGCCAGCAGCTTGACAGTATCTAATGAAAAACTGTTTTTT.

This clonotype came up many times. The chain is built from TRBV2 and TRBJ1-2; 7 bases line up with TRBD1. CDR1 SNHLY and CDR2 FYNNEI come from the germline V gene. After removal of 4 bases from V and 8 bases from J, the junction contained 16 bases not matched to a gene. The CDR3 sequence is 16 residues long. The CDR3 loop is CASSVRRLTGRGGYTF. The CDR3 DNA reads as TGTGCCAGCAGTGTCCGCCGCTTGACAGGGAGAGGGGGCTACACCTTC.

In this sample, this clonotype turned up a few times. This chain uses TRBV6-6 with TRBJ1-2, with 9 positions matching TRBD1. CDR1 is MNHNY and CDR2 is SVGAGI in the germline V gene (reference sequence). CDR3 length equals 15 residues. Trimming at V came to 5 bases and at J to 4 bases, leaving 8 bases not matched to a gene. DNA for the CDR3: TGTGCCAGCAGTACATTCGGGACAGGGTCCTATGGCTACACCTTC. As protein: CASSTFGTGSYGYTF.